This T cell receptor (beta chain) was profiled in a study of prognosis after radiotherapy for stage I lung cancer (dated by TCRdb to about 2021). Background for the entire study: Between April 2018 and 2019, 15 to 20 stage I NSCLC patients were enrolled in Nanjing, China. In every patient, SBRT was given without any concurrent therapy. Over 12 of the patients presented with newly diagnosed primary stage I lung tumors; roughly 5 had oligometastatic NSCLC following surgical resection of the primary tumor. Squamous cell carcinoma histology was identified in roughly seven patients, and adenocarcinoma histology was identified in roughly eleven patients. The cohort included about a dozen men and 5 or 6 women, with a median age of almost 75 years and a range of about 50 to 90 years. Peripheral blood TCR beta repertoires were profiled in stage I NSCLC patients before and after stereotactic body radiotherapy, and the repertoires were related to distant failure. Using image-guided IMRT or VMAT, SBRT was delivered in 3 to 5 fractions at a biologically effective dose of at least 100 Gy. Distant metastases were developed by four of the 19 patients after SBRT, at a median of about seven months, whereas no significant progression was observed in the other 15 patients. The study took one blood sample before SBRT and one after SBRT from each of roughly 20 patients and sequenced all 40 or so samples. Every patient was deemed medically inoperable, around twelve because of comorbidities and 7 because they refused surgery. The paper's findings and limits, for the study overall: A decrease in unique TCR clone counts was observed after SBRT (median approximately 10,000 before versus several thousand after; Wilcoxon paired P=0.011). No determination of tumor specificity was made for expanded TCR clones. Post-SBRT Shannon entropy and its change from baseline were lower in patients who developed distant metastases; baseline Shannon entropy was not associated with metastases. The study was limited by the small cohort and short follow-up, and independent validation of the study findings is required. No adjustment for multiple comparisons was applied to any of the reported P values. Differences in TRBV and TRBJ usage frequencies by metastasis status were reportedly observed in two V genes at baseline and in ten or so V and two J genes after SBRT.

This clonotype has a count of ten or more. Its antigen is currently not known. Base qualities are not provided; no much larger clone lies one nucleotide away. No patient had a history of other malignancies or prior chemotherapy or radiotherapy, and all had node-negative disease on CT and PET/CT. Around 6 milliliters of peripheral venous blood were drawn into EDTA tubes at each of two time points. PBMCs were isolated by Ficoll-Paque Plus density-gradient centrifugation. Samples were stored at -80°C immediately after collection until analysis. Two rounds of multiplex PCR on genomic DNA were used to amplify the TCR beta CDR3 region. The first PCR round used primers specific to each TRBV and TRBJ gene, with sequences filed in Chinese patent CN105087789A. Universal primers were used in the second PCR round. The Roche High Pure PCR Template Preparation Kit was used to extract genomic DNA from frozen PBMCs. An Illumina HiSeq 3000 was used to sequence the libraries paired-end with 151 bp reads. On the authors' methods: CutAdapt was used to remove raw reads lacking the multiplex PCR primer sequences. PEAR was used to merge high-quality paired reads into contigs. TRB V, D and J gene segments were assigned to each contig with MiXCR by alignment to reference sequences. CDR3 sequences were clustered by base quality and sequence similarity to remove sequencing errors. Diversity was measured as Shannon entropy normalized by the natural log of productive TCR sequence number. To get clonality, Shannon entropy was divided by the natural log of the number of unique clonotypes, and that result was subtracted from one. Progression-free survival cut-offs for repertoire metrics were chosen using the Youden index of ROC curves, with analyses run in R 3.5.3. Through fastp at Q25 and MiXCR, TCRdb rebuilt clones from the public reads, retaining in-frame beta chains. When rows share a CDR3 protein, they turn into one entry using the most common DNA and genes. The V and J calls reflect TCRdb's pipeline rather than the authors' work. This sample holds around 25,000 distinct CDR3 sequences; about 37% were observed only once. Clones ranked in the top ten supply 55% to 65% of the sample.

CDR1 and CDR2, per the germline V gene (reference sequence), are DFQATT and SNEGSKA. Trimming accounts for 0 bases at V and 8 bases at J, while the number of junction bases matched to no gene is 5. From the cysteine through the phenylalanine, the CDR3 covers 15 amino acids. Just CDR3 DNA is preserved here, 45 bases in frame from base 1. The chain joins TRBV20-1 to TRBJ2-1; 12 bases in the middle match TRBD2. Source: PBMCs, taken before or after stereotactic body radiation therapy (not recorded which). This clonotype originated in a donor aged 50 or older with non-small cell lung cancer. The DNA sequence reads TGCAGTGCTAGAGATCTGACTAGCGGGAGCGATGAGCAGTTCTTC. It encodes CSARDLTSGSDEQFF.